This T cell receptor (beta chain) was captured by sequencing in a study of blood T cell repertoires in COVID-19. Across the study: Specimens from acute and convalescent COVID-19 originated in the United States, Italy and Spain. PBMCs, B-cell-depleted T cells, or T cells provided the cDNA or gDNA that made up the material.

The CDR3 is 14 residues long. J gave up 0 bases and V 6 bases, and 4 bases lay outside the gene matches. Germline CDR1 LGHNT, CDR2 FRNRAP. In the original processing: Estimated nucleated cell counts came from reference gene primer amplification. The table came from immunoSEQ multiplex PCR; TCRdb's copy has only in-frame clones and leaves some out. Clonal size and the V and J genes are those of that table, whereas D and trimming came from the DNA. The sample shows about 180,000 clones, about 82% of them seen only once. The sequencing sample was made of peripheral blood. The sequence was collected from a man between 65 and 80 years old with active or convalescent COVID-19. The chain uses TRBV12-5 and TRBJ1-1, with 7 bases matching TRBD1. CDR3 sequence reads: CASGPQGLNTEAFF. Written as DNA, the CDR3 is TGTGCTAGTGGCCCACAGGGGTTGAACACTGAAGCTTTCTTT.